This T cell receptor (beta chain) was recovered during a study of blood T cell repertoires in COVID-19. The assay was immunoSEQ multiplex PCR, and TCRdb's table has in-frame clones only and misses some. The table lists tens of thousands of clones, over 65% of them singletons, with 8.8% in the top ten. The CDR3 runs to 14 residues. Per germline, CDR1 MNHEY and CDR2 SVGAGI. Losses at the gene ends were 4 bases for V and 4 bases for J; bases not matched to a gene: 2. Sequencing was done on a sample of peripheral blood. This chain joins TRBV6-5 and TRBJ2-2; the match to TRBD1 covers 8 bases. The receptor was isolated from a woman aged 65 to 85 with acute or convalescent COVID-19. The DNA for the CDR3 is TGTGCCAGCAGTTCCACAGGGGGCACCGGGGAGCTGTTTTTT. Its protein product is CASSSTGGTGELFF.